One sample yielded the 28 T cell receptor beta chains listed below, sequenced in a study of T cell clones after liver transplantation (dated by TCRdb to the late 2010s). Library prep was done by the immunoSEQ multiplex PCR assay. TCRdb provides this immuneACCESS table in a form limited to in-frame rearrangements. Some clones are lacking; in checked studies, under half of them reflect an unresolved V gene, and why the rest are absent is not known. Counted in this sample were around 110,000 clones; 90% of them appeared once. Approximately 0.78% of the sample is taken by the ten largest. This sample comprised CD4+ T cells from blood, obtained 12 months after liver transplant. Receptor source: a human patient who received a liver transplant. After a transplant, the graft donor may have provided part of the T cells.

V is TRBV5-1 and J is TRBJ2-3, with 10 positions matching TRBD2. This CDR3 has 15 residues. Trimming at V came to 4 bases and at J to 8 bases, leaving 10 bases not matched to a gene. Looked up from germline, CDR1 is SGHRS and CDR2 is YFSETQ. The CDR3 DNA sequence: TGCGCCAGCAGCCCGGCTCCTAGCGGGGGTGGTACGCAGTATTTT. Translating gives CASSPAPSGGGTQYF.

This sequence joins TRBV5-1 and TRBJ2-2; D is perhaps TRBD2 (6 bases). The CDR3 runs to 15 residues. Looked up from germline, CDR1 is SGHRS and CDR2 is YFSETQ. The ends were cut back, 0 bases at V and 3 bases at J, with 9 bases in the middle. The CDR3 nucleotides read TGCGCCAGCAGCTTGGAAGGACTATACACCGGGGAGCTGTTTTTT. Its translation: CASSLEGLYTGELFF.

The rearrangement links TRBV7-3 to TRBJ1-1; D is unclear. The CDR3 contains 14 residues. Trimming took 2 bases from V and 1 from J, leaving 8 bases between them. Per the germline V gene, CDR1 is SGHTA and CDR2 is FQGTGA. CDR3 sequence: CASSLGGENTEAFF. CDR3 coding DNA: TGTGCCAGCAGCTTAGGAGGAGAGAACACTGAAGCTTTCTTT.

The chain couples TRBV7-8 to TRBJ1-5; D perhaps matches TRBD1 (5 bases). The CDR3 runs 15 residues. Germline lookup yields CDR1 SGHVS and CDR2 FQNEAQ. V lost 2 bases to trimming and J lost 0 bases, with 8 bases between them. The CDR3 nucleotides read TGTGCCAGCAGCTTAATCGGGGCTAGCAATCAGCCCCAGCATTTT. Translating it yields CASSLIGASNQPQHF.

The V and J genes are TRBV2 and TRBJ1-5; D perhaps matches TRBD1 (5 bases). CDR1 SNHLY and CDR2 FYNNEI come from the germline V gene. The CDR3 runs to 17 residues. The V gene lost 6 bases and the J gene lost 4 bases, with 22 bases spanning the gap. The chain's CDR3 is CASSELPRAGGNQPQHF. The CDR3 DNA reads TGTGCCAGCAGCGAACTCCCAAGGGCCGGGGGAAATCAGCCCCAGCATTTT.

CDR3 coding DNA: TGCGCCAGCAGCCCACTCATCGGGGCTAGCTACGAGCAGTACTTC. It translates to CASSPLIGASYEQYF. J is TRBJ2-7 and V is TRBV4-1; D is perhaps TRBD1 or TRBD2 (5 bases each). This CDR3 is 15 amino acids long. Germline V gene sequence: CDR1 MGHRA, CDR2 YSYEKL. V was trimmed by 4 bases and J by 3 bases, leaving 16 bases between them.

The rearrangement links TRBV7-8 to TRBJ1-5; 9 bases map to TRBD1. CDR1 and CDR2 (germline): SGHVS, FQNEAQ. After removal of 7 bases from V and 5 bases from J, the junction contained 6 bases not matched to a gene. This CDR3 is built from 14 residues. In DNA form, the CDR3 reads TGTGCCAGCACTCTCCGACAGGGGGATCAGCCCCAGCATTTT. As protein: CASTLRQGDQPQHF.

The gene calls are TRBV6-1 and TRBJ1-1; D is undetermined. V gave up 7 bases and J gave up 11 bases, with 17 bases separating them. From germline, CDR1 is MNHNS and CDR2 SASEGT. The CDR3 runs to 12 residues. CDR3: CASTNPGSNAFF. The CDR3 region has the DNA TGTGCCAGCACCAATCCGGGGAGTAACGCTTTCTTT.

The rearrangement links TRBV11-2 to TRBJ2-7, with D possibly called TRBD1 or TRBD2 (5 bases each). The CDR3 sequence is 13 residues long. CDR1 and CDR2 from the germline V gene are SGHAT and FQNNGV. Trimming shortened V by 5 bases and J by 6 bases, and 14 bases separated the two germline ends. The CDR3 DNA is TGTGCCAGCAGCCCCACCGGGACCCCCGAGCAGTACTTC. Residues: CASSPTGTPEQYF.

The chain employs TRBV10-1 and TRBJ2-5, with 10 bases matching TRBD1. Germline CDR1 WNHNN, CDR2 SYGVQD (reference sequence). CDR3 length: 16 residues. V lost 2 bases, J lost 5 bases, and 8 bases stayed unmatched. DNA of the CDR3: TGCGCCAGCAGTGAGGAGGGGACAGGGGTTAAGGAGACCCAGTACTTC. It translates to CASSEEGTGVKETQYF.

The DNA of the CDR3 is TGTGCCAGCAGTTACGGAGAGACCCAGTACTTC. Protein product: CASSYGETQYF. V usage is TRBV6-1 and J usage is TRBJ2-5, with D unresolved. The CDR3 sequence is 11 residues long. Looked up from germline, CDR1 is MNHNS and CDR2 is SASEGT. Trimming removed 5 bases at V and 4 bases at J, with 5 bases between.

The chain recombines TRBV5-1 with TRBJ2-1; D is unresolved. CDR1 and CDR2 (germline): SGHRS, YFSETQ. Trimming removed 4 bases from V and 4 bases from J, with 15 bases in between. CDR3 length: 15 residues. CDR3 in DNA: TGCGCCAGCAGCCCTCCCCTCGGCACTTACAATGAGCAGTTCTTC. Protein: CASSPPLGTYNEQFF.

This clone is a singleton in its sample. The V gene is TRBV28, the J gene TRBJ2-7; TRBD2 agrees at 8 bases. Germline V gene data show CDR1 as MDHEN and CDR2 as SYDVKM. The CDR3 is 17 amino acids. Trimming removed 7 bases from V and 0 bases from J; junction bases left unmatched: 14. The CDR3 spells CASNTRPGLGTSYEQYF. The CDR3 nucleotides are TGTGCCAGCAATACTCGACCGGGACTAGGGACCTCCTACGAGCAGTACTTC.

This clone turned up a few times. The chain employs TRBV19 and TRBJ1-5; no clear D gene. This CDR3 spans 12 amino acids. Trimming pared 7 bases from V and 3 bases from J, leaving 7 bases between. CDR1 is LNHDA, CDR2 SQIVND, per germline (reference sequence). Here the CDR3 DNA reads TGTGCCAGTATGAGATACAATCAGCCCCAGCATTTT. It yields the protein CASMRYNQPQHF.

The chain recombines TRBV6-1 with TRBJ2-2; D gene uncertain. This CDR3 region has 12 residues. Germline CDR1 reads MNHNS; CDR2 reads SASEGT. The germline V and J ends were trimmed by 2 bases and 13 bases, with 11 bases remaining between them. CDR3 sequence reads: CASSEYHFTLFF. The CDR3 DNA reads as TGTGCCAGCAGTGAATATCATTTTACGCTGTTTTTT.

Written as DNA, the CDR3 is TGTGCCAGCAGCCCGCCCTGGCCAGGGGGCGGTGGCTACACCTTC. It specifies CASSPPWPGGGGYTF. The chain has TRBV28 and TRBJ1-2; 8 positions agree with TRBD1. In germline, CDR1 is MDHEN, CDR2 SYDVKM. Unmatched junction bases numbered 13, after V lost 6 bases and J lost 7 bases. The CDR3 covers 15 residues.

The chain uses TRBV9 and TRBJ2-1, with 9 bases aligning to TRBD2. In germline, CDR1 is SGDLS, CDR2 YYNGEE. V was clipped by 1 base and J by 4 bases; unmatched bases: 3. This CDR3 is built from 15 residues. The CDR3 protein is CASSVLAGLYNEQFF. The CDR3 DNA follows: TGTGCCAGCAGCGTACTAGCGGGACTGTACAATGAGCAGTTCTTC.

The chain has TRBV2 and TRBJ2-6, with 11 nucleotides matching TRBD1. This CDR3 contains 15 residues. The germline CDR1 and CDR2 sequences are SNHLY and FYNNEI. The trim removed 7 bases at V and 9 bases at J, leaving 8 bases unmatched. The CDR3 nucleotides are TGTGCCAGCACGGACAGGGGGCTTGCTGTCAACGTCCTGACTTTC. As protein: CASTDRGLAVNVLTF.

The chain combines TRBV4-2 with TRBJ1-2; TRBD1 might be the D (5 bases). Germline V CDR1 and CDR2: LGHNA, YNFKEQ. There are 14 residues in the CDR3. V shed 0 bases and J shed 8 bases, with 13 bases lying between them. The CDR3 reads CASSQDRASRGYTF. For the CDR3, the DNA is TGTGCCAGCAGCCAAGACAGGGCTTCACGAGGCTACACCTTC.

The V call is TRBV5-4, the J call TRBJ2-1; TRBD2 agrees at 11 bases. The germline gives CDR1 SGHNT, CDR2 YYREEE (reference sequence). V was pared by 3 bases and J by 5 bases, with 4 bases of the junction left unmatched. The CDR3 runs to 15 residues. The CDR3 here is CASSSGLADNNEQFF. The CDR3 nucleotides are TGTGCCAGCAGCTCGGGACTAGCGGATAACAATGAGCAGTTCTTC.

Here the CDR3 reads CASSIEGGEQETQYF. Written as DNA, the CDR3 is TGTGCCAGTAGTATAGAGGGGGGAGAACAAGAGACCCAGTACTTC. This chain uses TRBV19 with TRBJ2-5; a possible D gene is TRBD2 (6 bases). Germline lookup yields CDR1 LNHDA and CDR2 SQIVND (reference sequence). V lost 0 bases and J lost 2, with 10 bases in between. The CDR3 runs to 15 residues. The full variable domain, in which reference TRBV19 and TRBJ2-5 provide the parts outside the CDR3, is DGGITQSPKYLFRKEGQNVTLSCEQNLNHDAMYWYRQDPGQGLRLIYYSQIVNDFQKGDIAEGYSVSREKKESFPLTVTSAQKNPTAFYLCASSIEGGEQETQYFGPGTRLLVL.

This chain connects TRBV6-6 to TRBJ2-1, with 8 bases that match TRBD1. The CDR3 has 12 amino acids. Germline trimming cut 6 bases from V and 9 bases from J; bases unmatched to any gene: 4. Germline V gene lookup returns CDR1 MNHNY and CDR2 SVGAGI (reference sequence). The CDR3: CASSQQGGEQFF. CDR3 in DNA: TGTGCCAGCAGCCAACAGGGGGGTGAGCAGTTCTTC.

This clone showed up just once. The chain combines TRBV29-1 with TRBJ1-1; D possibly corresponds to TRBD1 (5 bases). CDR3 length: 14 amino acids. V was pared by 7 bases and J by 0 bases, with 15 bases between. Germline loops: CDR1 SQVTM, CDR2 ANQGSEA. CDR3 region: CSGKTRAMNTEAFF. CDR3 sequence (DNA): TGCAGCGGTAAGACCAGGGCCATGAACACTGAAGCTTTCTTT.

V gene TRBV5-6 combines with J gene TRBJ1-2; D not certain. The CDR3 length is 14 residues. Germline CDR1 is SGHDT and CDR2 is YYEEEE. V was shortened by 2 bases and J by 7 bases, with 15 bases between the two germline ends. CDR3 sequence reads: CASSFEGWVFGYTF. CDR3 bases: TGTGCCAGCAGCTTCGAGGGCTGGGTATTTGGCTACACCTTC. Drawing the rest from reference TRBV5-6 and TRBJ1-2, the complete variable domain is DAGVTQSPTHLIKTRGQQVTLRCSPKSGHDTVSWYQQALGQGPQFIFQYYEEEERQRGNFPDRFSGHQFPNYSSELNVNALLLGDSALYLCASSFEGWVFGYTFGSGTRLTVV.

This clone has a handful of counts. The rearrangement links TRBV5-1 to TRBJ2-2, with D possibly being TRBD1 (6 bases). The CDR3 runs 14 residues. Trimming took 5 bases from V and 1 from J, leaving 9 bases between them. Germline-derived CDR1 and CDR2 are SGHRS and YFSETQ. For the CDR3, the DNA is TGCGCCAGCAGGTGGGGACAGAACACCGGGGAGCTGTTTTTT. The encoded protein is CASRWGQNTGELFF.

There are a few counts of this clone. The V and J genes are TRBV2 and TRBJ2-7; 7 positions agree with TRBD1. The CDR3 runs 13 residues. The J segment lost 3 bases and the V segment lost 4 bases, leaving 3 bases of the junction unmatched. Germline CDR1 reads SNHLY; CDR2 reads FYNNEI. As DNA, the CDR3 is TGTGCCAGCAGTGGCCGGACAGGCTACGAGCAGTACTTC. Translated, it gives CASSGRTGYEQYF.

This chain joins TRBV15 and TRBJ2-5; TRBD1 might be the D (7 bases). In germline, CDR1 is LNHNV, CDR2 YYDKDF (reference sequence). The CDR3 runs 17 residues. Trimming shortened V by 5 bases and J by 5 bases, and 24 bases separated the two germline ends. CDR3 coding DNA: TGTGCCACCAGCGCCATCAAACACGACAGGGCGGGGGAGACCCAGTACTTC. Its protein is CATSAIKHDRAGETQYF.

The rearrangement links TRBV11-3 to TRBJ2-2, with a possible D match to TRBD2 (5 bases). Germline V gene lookup returns CDR1 SGHNT and CDR2 YENEEA. V was cut by 5 bases and J by 0 bases, with 19 bases left in between. This CDR3 has 18 amino acids. The CDR3 reads CASSLSWGVGSNTGELFF. In DNA, the CDR3 is TGTGCCAGCAGCCTATCATGGGGAGTTGGGTCGAACACCGGGGAGCTGTTTTTT.